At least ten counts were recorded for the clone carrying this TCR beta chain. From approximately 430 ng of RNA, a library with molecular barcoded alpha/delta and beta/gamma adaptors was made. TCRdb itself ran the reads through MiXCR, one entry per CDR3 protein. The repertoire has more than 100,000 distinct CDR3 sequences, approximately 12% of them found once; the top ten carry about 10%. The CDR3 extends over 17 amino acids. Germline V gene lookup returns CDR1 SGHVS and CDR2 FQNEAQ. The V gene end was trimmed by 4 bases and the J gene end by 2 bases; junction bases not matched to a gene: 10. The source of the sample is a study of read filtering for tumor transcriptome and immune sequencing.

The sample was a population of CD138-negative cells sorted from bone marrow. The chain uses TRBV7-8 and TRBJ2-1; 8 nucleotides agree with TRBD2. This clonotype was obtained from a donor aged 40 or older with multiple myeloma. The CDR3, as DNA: TGTGCCAGCAGCTCTCCCGGGCCAGCGGGGGCCTACAATGAGCAGTTCTTC. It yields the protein CASSSPGPAGAYNEQFF.